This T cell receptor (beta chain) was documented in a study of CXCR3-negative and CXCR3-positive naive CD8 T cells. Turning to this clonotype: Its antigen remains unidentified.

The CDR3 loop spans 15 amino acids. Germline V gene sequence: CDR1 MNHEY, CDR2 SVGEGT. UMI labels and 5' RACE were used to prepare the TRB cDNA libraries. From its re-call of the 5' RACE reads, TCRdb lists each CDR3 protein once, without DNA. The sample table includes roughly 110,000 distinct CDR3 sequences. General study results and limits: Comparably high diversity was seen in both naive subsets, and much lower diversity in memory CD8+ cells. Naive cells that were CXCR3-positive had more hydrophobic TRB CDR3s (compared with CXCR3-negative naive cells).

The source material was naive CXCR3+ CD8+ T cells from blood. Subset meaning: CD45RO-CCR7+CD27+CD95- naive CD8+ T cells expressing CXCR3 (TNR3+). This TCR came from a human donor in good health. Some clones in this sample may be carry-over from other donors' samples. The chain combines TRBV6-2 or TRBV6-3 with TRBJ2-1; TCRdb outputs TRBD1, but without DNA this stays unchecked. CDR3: CASSYSGGLDNEQFF.